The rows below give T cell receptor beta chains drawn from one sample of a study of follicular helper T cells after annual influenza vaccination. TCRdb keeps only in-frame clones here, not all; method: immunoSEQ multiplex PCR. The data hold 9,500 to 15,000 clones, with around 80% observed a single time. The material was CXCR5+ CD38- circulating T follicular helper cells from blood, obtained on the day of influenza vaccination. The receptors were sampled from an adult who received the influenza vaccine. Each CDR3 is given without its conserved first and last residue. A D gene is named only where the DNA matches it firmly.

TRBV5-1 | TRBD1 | ASSFRQGAYT
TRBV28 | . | ASSQISGANVLT
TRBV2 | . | ASNEGYEQY
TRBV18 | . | ASSPGETQY
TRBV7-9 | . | ASESYNEQF
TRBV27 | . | ASSLIPGPQGGYT
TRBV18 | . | ASSPTAGVDGEQY
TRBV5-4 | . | ASSIDRTNEKLF
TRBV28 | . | ASSLSGTTLH
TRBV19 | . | ASSFSSYNSPLH
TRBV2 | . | ASSERQLNNSPLH
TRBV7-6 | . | ASSLARGVAQPQH
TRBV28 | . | ASSLWGDASEAF
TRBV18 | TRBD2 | ASSPSRGLAGGPRETQY
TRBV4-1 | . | ASSQEEDRRVYEQY
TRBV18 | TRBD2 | ASSPFGGAYNEQF
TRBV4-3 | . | ASSQGAQQSYGEQF
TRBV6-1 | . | ASSVQTGPSYEQY
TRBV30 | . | AWSGGAEQY
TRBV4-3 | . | ASSQSTQSSYNSPLH
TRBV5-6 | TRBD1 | ASSFSGTGASGNTIY
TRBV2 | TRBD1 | ASSGQGKNIQY
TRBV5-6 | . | ASSFFRNNEKLF
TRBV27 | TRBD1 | ASSFGQGYGYT
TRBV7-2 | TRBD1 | ASSLAVQGRNQPQH
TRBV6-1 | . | ASSEARRVGTDTQY
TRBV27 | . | ASSLLSGANVLT
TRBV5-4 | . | ASSLSGAFYGYT
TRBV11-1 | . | ASSLALGTGEQY
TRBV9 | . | ASSVGPLTGPYEQY
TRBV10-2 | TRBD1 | ASSETIGQGSYGYT
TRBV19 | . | ASSPTDSYHEQY
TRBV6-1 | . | ASSEVQIPSGNTIY
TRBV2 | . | ASSEEDNEQF
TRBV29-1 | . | SGALSGRETQY
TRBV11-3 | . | ASSTGVGNEQF
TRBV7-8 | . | ASSLAAQSSEQY
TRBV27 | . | ASRGTNTRETQY
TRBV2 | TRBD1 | ASSEVQGESTIY
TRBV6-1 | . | ASSDQAGLSNQPQH
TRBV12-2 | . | ASRGRDSNNQPQH
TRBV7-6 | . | ASSLSGVRGGELF
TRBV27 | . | ASRSGMTDTQY
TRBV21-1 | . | ASSRPKNTEAF
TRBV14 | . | ASSPSRAEAF